This record covers a single TCR beta chain. Its target is unknown. One end of the junction fails to match germline, which may point to a read error. The data belong to a study of CD8 T cells in ankylosing spondylitis. General study findings and limits: Disease-associated clones were CD8+ and fairly uncommon in peripheral blood. A TCR beta motif of fewer than ten highly homologous variants appeared characteristic of ankylosing spondylitis blood.

This CDR3 has 13 residues. CDR1 and CDR2 (germline): SGHRS, YFSETQ. Using its own MiXCR run on the 5' RACE reads, TCRdb lists one record per CDR3 protein. The sample has around 250,000 distinct CDR3 sequences, about 11% seen once. This rearrangement joins TRBV5-1 to TRBJ2-7, with D possibly TRBD1 on 5 matching bases. The source material was blood, either unsorted or a sorted T cell fraction (not recorded which). The TCR originated in a male donor with ankylosing spondylitis or in good health (not recorded which). The chain's CDR3 is CASCLVQGYEQYF. CDR3 in DNA: TGCGCCAGCTGCTTGGTCCAGGGTTACGAGCAGTACTTC.